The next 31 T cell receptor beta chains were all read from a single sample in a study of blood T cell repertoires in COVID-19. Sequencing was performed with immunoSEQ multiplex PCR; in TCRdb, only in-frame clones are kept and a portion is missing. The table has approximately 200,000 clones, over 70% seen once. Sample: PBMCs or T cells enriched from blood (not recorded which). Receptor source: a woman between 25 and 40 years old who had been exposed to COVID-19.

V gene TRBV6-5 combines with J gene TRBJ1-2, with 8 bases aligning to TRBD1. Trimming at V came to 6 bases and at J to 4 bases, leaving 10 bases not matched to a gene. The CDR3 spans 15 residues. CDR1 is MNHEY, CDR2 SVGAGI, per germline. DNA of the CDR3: TGTGCCAGCAGACTCAAACCGGGACAGGTCTATGGCTACACCTTC. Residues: CASRLKPGQVYGYTF.

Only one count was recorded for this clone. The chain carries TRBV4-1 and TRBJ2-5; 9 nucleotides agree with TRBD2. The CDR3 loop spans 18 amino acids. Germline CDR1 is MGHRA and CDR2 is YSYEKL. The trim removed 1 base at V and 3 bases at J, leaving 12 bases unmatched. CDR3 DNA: TGCGCCAGCAGCCAAGGGGTCCTCCTAGCGGGGTTAGAAGAGACCCAGTACTTC. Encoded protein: CASSQGVLLAGLEETQYF.

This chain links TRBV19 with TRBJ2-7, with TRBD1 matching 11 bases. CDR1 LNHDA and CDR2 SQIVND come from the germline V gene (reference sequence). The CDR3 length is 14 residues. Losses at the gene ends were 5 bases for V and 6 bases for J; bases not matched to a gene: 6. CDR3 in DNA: TGTGCCAGTAGTCCGACCGGGACAGGGGGCGAGCAGTACTTC. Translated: CASSPTGTGGEQYF.

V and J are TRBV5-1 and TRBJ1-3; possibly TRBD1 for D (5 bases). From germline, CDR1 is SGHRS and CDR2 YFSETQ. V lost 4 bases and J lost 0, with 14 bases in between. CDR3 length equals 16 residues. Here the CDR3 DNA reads TGCGCCAGCAGCCCTTGGGCGGGGGACTCTGGAAACACCATATATTTT. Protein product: CASSPWAGDSGNTIYF.

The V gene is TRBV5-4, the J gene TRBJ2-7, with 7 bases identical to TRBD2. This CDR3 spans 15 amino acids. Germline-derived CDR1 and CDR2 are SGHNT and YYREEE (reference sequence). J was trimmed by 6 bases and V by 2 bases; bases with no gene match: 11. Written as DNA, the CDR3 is TGTGCCAGCAGCTTATGGCAAGGCCTAGCGGTCGAGCAGTACTTC. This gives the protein CASSLWQGLAVEQYF.

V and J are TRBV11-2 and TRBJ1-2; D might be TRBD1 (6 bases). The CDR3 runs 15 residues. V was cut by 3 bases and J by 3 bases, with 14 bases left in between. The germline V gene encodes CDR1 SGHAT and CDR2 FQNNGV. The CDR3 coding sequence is TGTGCCAGCAGCTTTTGGGCAGGGGAAGACTATGGCTACACCTTC. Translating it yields CASSFWAGEDYGYTF.

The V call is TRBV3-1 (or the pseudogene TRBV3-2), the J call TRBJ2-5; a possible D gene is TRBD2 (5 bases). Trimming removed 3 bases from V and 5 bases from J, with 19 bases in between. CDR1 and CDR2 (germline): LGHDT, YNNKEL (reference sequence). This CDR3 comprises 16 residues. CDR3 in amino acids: CASSHPGRLADETQYF. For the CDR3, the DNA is TGTGCCAGCAGCCACCCCGGGCGGCTAGCCGACGAGACCCAGTACTTC.

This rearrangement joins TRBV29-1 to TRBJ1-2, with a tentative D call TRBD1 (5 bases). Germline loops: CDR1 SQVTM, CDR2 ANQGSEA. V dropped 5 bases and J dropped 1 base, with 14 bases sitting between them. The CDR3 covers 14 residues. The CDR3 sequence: CSVPAGLGNYGYTF. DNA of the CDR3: TGCAGCGTTCCTGCAGGGTTGGGTAACTATGGCTACACCTTC. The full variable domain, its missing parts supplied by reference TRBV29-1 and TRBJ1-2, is SAVISQKPSRDICQRGTSLTIQCQVDSQVTMMFWYRQQPGQSLTLIATANQGSEATYESGFVIDKFPISRPNLTFSTLTVSNMSPEDSSIYLCSVPAGLGNYGYTFGSGTRLTVV.

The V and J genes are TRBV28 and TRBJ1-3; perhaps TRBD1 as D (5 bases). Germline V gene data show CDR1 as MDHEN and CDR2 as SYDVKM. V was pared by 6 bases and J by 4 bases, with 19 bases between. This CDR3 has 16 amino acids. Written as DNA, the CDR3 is TGTGCCAGCAGCATTCTACAAGATGGGGGGGGAAACACCATATATTTT. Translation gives CASSILQDGGGNTIYF.

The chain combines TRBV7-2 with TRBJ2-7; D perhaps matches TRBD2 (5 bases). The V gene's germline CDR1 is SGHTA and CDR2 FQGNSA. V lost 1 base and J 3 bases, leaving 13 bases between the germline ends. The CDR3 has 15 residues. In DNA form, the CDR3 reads TGTGCCAGCAGCTTAGGCGGGCCTCCCAACTACGAGCAGTACTTC. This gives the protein CASSLGGPPNYEQYF. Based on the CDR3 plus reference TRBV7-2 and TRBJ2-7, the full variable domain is GAGVSQSPSNKVTEKGKDVELRCDPISGHTALYWYRQSLGQGLEFLIYFQGNSAPDKSGLPSDRFSAERTGGSVSTLTIQRTQQEDSAVYLCASSLGGPPNYEQYFGPGTRLTVT.

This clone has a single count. CDR3 in amino acids: CASSPLRTEAFF. The CDR3 region has the DNA TGTGCCAGCAGCCCACTTCGCACTGAAGCTTTCTTT. The V call is TRBV7-2, the J call TRBJ1-1; no reliable D call. V gave up 5 bases and J gave up 4 bases, with 8 bases separating them. The CDR3 spans 12 residues. CDR1 is SGHTA and CDR2 is FQGNSA in the germline V gene.

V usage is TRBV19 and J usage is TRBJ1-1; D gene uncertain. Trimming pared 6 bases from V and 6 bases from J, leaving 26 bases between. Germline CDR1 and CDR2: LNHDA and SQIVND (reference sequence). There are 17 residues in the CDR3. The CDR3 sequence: CASRFGTNQRLTAEAFF. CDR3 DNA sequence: TGTGCCAGTAGGTTTGGTACAAATCAGCGGCTAACAGCTGAAGCTTTCTTT.

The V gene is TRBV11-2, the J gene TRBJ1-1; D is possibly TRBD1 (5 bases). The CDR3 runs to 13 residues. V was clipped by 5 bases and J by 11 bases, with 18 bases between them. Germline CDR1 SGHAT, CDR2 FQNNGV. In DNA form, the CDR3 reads TGTGCCAGCAGCCCGATTACCCCAGGGACTGCTTTCTTT. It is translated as CASSPITPGTAFF.

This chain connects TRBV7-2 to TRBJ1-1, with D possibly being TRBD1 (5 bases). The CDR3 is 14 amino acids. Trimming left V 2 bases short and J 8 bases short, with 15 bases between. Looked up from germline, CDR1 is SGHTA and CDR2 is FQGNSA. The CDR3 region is CASSLFGGSGEAFF. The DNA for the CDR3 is TGTGCCAGCAGCTTATTTGGGGGGTCCGGGGAAGCTTTCTTT.

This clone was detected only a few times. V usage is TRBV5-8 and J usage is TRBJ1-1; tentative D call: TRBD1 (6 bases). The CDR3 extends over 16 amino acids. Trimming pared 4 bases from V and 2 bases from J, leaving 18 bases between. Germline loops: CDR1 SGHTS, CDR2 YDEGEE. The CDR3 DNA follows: TGTGCCAGCAGCATCGAACTTACAGGGCCAAACACTGAAGCTTTCTTT. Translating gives CASSIELTGPNTEAFF.

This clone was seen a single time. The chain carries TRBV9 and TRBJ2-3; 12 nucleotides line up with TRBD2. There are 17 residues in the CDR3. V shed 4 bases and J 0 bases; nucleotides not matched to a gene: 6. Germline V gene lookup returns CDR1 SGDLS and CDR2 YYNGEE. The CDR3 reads CASSPLAGGTSTDTQYF. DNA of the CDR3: TGTGCCAGCAGCCCCCTAGCGGGAGGGACTAGCACAGATACGCAGTATTTT.

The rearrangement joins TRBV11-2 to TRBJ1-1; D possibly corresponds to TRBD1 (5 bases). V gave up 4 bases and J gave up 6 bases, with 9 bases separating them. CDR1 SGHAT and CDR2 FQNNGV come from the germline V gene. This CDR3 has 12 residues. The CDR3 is CASSWGRAEAFF. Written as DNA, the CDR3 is TGTGCCAGCAGCTGGGGCAGGGCTGAAGCTTTCTTT.

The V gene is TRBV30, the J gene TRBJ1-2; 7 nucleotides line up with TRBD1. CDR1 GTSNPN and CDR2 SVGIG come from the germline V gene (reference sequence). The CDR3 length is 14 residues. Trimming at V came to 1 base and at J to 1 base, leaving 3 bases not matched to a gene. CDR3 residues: CAWSGDSDNYGYTF. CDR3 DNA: TGTGCCTGGAGTGGGGACAGCGATAACTATGGCTACACCTTC.

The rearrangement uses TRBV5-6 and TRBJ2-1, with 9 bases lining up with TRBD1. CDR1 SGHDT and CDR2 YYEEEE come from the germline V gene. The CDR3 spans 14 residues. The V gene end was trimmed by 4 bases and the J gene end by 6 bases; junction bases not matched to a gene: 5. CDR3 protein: CASSRDRVVNEQFF. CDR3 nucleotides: TGTGCCAGCAGCCGGGACAGGGTGGTCAATGAGCAGTTCTTC.

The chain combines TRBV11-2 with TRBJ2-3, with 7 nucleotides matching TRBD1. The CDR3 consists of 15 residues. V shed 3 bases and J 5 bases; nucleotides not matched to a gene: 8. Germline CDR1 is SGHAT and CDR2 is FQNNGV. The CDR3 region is CASSFTGDQKDTQYF. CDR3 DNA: TGTGCCAGCAGCTTTACAGGGGATCAGAAAGATACGCAGTATTTT.

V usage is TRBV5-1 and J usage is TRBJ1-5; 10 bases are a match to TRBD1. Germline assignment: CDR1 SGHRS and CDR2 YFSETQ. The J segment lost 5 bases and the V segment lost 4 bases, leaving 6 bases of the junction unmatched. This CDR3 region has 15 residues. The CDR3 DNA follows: TGCGCCAGCAGCCCCGGGACAGGGGTACATCAGCCCCAGCATTTT. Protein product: CASSPGTGVHQPQHF.

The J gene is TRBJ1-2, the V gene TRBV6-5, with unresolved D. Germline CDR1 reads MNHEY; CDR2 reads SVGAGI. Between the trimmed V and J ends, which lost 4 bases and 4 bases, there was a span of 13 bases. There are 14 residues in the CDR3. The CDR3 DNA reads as TGTGCCAGCAGTTCCACGGTACTCGGCTATGGCTACACCTTC. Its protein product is CASSSTVLGYGYTF.

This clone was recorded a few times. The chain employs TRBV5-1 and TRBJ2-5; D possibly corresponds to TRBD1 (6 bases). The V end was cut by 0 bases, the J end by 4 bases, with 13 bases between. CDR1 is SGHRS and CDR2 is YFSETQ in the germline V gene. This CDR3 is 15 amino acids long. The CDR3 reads CASSLAVGAGETQYF. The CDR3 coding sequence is TGCGCCAGCAGCTTGGCCGTGGGGGCGGGAGAGACCCAGTACTTC.

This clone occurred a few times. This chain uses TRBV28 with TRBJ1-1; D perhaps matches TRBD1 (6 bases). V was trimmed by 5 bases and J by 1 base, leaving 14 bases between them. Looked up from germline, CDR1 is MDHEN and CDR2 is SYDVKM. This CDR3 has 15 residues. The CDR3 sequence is CASSPGGGENTEAFF. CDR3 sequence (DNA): TGTGCCAGCAGTCCGGGAGGGGGTGAGAACACTGAAGCTTTCTTT.

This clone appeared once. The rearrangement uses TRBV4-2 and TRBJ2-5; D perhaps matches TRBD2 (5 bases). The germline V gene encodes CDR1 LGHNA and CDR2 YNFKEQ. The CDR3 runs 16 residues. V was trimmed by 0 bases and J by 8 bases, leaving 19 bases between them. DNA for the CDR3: TGTGCCAGCAGCCAAGATTTTTCGAGCGGCGGAGAAACCCAGTACTTC. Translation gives CASSQDFSSGGETQYF.

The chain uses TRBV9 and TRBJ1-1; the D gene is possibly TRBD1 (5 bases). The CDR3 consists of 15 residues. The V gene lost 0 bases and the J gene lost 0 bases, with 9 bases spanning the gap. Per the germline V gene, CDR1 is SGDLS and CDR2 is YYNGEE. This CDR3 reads CASSVEGALNTEAFF. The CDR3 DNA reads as TGTGCCAGCAGCGTAGAAGGGGCCCTGAACACTGAAGCTTTCTTT. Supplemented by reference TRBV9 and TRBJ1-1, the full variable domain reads DSGVTQTPKHLITATGQRVTLRCSPRSGDLSVYWYQQSLDQGLQFLIQYYNGEERAKGNILERFSAQQFPDLHSELNLSSLELGDSALYFCASSVEGALNTEAFFGQGTRLTVV.

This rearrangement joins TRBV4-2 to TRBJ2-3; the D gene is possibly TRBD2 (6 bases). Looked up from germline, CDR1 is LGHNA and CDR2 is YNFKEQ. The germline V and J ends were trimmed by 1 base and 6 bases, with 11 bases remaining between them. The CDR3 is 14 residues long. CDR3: CASSQGSGVDTQYF. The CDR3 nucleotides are TGTGCCAGCAGCCAAGGATCGGGGGTGGATACGCAGTATTTT.

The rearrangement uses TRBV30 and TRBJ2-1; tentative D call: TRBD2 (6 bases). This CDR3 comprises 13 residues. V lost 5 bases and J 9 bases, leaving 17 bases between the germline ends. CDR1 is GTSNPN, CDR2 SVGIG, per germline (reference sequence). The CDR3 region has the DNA TGTGCCTGGGACGGGTCCGGAGGGAGTGAGCAGTTCTTC. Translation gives CAWDGSGGSEQFF.

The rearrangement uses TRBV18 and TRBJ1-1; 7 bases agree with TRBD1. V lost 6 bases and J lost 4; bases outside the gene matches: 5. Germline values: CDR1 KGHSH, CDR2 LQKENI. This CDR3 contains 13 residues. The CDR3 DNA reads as TGTGCCAGCTCGCGACAGGGTCCCACTGAAGCTTTCTTT. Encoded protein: CASSRQGPTEAFF.

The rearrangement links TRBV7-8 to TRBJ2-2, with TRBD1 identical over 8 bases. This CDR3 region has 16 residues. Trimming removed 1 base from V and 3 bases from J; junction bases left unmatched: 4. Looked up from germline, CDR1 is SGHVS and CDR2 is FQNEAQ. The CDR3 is CASSLDRGYDTGELFF. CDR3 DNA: TGTGCCAGCAGCTTAGACAGGGGGTATGACACCGGGGAGCTGTTTTTT.

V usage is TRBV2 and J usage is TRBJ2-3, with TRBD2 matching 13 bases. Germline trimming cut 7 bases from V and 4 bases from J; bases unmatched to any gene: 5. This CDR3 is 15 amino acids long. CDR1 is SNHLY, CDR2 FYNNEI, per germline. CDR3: CASIGTSGTADTQYF. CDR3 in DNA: TGTGCCAGCATTGGGACTAGCGGGACCGCAGATACGCAGTATTTT.